This T cell receptor beta chain was sequenced during a study of blood T cell repertoires in COVID-19. Donors were grouped by their self-reported clinical history. From germline, CDR1 is SGHVS and CDR2 FQNEAQ. The CDR3 sequence is 16 residues long. V lost 5 bases and J 0 bases, leaving 11 bases between the germline ends. TCRdb's copy holds only in-frame clones and misses some; the assay was immunoSEQ multiplex PCR. The table has roughly 250,000 clones, about 90% seen once; the top ten hold 1.2%. The sample taken for sequencing was PBMCs or T cells enriched from blood (not recorded which). This rearrangement joins TRBV7-8 to TRBJ2-6; maybe TRBD2 (6 bases). The TCR was taken from a human donor in a cohort exposed to, infected with or recovered from COVID-19 (not recorded which). The donor label of this sample is uncertain. In DNA, the CDR3 is TGTGCCAGCAGCCCAAGACTAGTCTCTGGGGCCAACGTCCTGACTTTC. This codes for CASSPRLVSGANVLTF.